The clone carrying this T cell receptor (beta chain) was observed many times. Its antigen is undetermined. V lost 4 bases and J lost 5, with 11 bases in between. CDR3 length: 13 residues. Scientists amplified the TCR beta CDR3 regions from RNA transcripts. First-round RT-PCR employed HTBI primers, with a second-round multiplex PCR after it. In TCRdb, the multiplex PCR reads were re-called with MiXCR into one record per CDR3 protein. The table shows hundreds of thousands of distinct CDR3 sequences, with approximately 21% occurring only once. The data stem from a study of Graves' ophthalmopathy and Graves' hyperthyroidism. Study results and caveats: Most expanded clonotypes from thyroid (those above 0.001 frequency) were also found in blood.

Orbital computed tomography, together with clinical symptoms, serum thyroxine, TRAb and thyroid ultrasound, was used for diagnosis. The TCR was taken from a woman between 18 and 29 years old with stable Graves' hyperthyroidism. The sequenced sample was peripheral blood. The chain couples TRBV12-3 or TRBV12-4 to TRBJ1-1; possibly TRBD1 for D (5 bases). CDR3 DNA sequence: TGTGCCAGCAGTTCAGGGCAAGGTACTGAAGCTTTCTTT. The encoded protein is CASSSGQGTEAFF.